This T cell receptor (beta chain) stems from a study of early T cells in non-severe SARS-CoV-2 infection. Study at large: Bulk RNA isolated from unsorted whole blood underwent sequencing; chains were not paired.

Each CDR3 protein is one row after TCRdb ran MiXCR on the 5' RACE reads. The sample has tens of thousands of distinct CDR3 sequences, 12% seen once. Germline-derived CDR1 and CDR2 are SGHAT and FQNNGV. This CDR3 region has 15 residues. Trimming took 5 bases from V and 2 from J, leaving 16 bases between them. The V call is TRBV11-2, the J call TRBJ2-7, with D possibly matching TRBD1 (6 bases). The clonotype comes from an adult who was a healthcare worker with PCR-confirmed SARS-CoV-2 infection or an uninfected control (not recorded which). The material was whole blood, obtained at baseline. CDR3 residues: CASSRNRASAYEQYF. The CDR3 bases are TGTGCCAGCAGCCGTAACAGGGCGAGCGCCTACGAGCAGTACTTC.